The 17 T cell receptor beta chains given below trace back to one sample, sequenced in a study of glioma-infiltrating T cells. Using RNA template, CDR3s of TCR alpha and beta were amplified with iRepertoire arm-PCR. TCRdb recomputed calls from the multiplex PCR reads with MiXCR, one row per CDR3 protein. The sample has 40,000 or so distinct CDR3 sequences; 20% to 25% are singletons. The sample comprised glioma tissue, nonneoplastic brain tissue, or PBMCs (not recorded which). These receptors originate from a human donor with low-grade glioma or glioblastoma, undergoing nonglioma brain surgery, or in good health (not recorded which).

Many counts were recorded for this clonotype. The DNA for the CDR3 is TGTGCCAGCAGTTCAACCACTATCCCCAAGACGCAGTATTTT. Its translation: CASSSTTIPKTQYF. The chain uses TRBV27 and TRBJ2-3; D gene ambiguous. Trimming removed 4 bases from V and 9 bases from J, with 17 bases in between. Germline CDR1 MNHEY, CDR2 SMNVEV (reference sequence). The CDR3 runs to 14 residues.

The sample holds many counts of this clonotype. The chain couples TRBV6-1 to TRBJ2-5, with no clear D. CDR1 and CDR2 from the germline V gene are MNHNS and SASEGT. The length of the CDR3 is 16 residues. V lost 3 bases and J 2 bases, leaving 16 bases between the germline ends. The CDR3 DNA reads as TGTGCCAGCAGTGAGACGGCGGACGAATCTCAAGAGACCCAGTACTTC. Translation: CASSETADESQETQYF.

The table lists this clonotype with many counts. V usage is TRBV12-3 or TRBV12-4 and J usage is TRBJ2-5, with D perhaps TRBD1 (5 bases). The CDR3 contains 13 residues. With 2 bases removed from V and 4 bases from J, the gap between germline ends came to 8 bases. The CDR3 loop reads CASSLQGRETQYF. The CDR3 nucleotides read TGTGCCAGCAGTTTACAGGGTAGAGAGACCCAGTACTTC.

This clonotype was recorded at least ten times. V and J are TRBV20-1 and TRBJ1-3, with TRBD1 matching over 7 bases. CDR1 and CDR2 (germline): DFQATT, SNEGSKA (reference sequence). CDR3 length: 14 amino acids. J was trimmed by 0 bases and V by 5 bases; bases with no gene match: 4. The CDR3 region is CSAWDSSSGNTIYF. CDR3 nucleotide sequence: TGCAGTGCTTGGGACAGCTCCTCTGGAAACACCATATATTTT.

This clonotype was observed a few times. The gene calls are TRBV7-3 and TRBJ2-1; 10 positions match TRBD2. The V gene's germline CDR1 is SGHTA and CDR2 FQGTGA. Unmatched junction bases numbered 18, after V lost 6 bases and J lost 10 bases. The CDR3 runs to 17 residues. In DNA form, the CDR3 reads TGTGCCAGCAGATCCTTCGTGGAGACTAGCGGGCGTCAAGAGCAGTTCTTC. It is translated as CASRSFVETSGRQEQFF.

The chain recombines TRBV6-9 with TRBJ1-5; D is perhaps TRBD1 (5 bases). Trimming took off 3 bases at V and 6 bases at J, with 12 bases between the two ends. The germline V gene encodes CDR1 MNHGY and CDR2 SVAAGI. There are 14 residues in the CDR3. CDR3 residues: CASSYWGGRQPQHF. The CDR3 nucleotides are TGTGCCAGCAGTTACTGGGGGGGACGTCAGCCCCAGCATTTT.

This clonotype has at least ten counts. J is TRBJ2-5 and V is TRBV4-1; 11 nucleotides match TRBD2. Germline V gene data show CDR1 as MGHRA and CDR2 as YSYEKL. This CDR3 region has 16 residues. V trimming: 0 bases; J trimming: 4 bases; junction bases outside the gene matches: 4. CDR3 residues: CASSQDLAGGRETQYF. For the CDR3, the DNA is TGCGCCAGCAGCCAAGATCTAGCGGGAGGACGAGAGACCCAGTACTTC.

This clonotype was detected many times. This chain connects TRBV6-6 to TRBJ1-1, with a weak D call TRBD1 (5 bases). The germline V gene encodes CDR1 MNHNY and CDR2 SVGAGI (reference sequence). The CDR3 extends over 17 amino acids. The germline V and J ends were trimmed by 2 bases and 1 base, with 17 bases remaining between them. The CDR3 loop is CASSYKGVAFRNTEAFF. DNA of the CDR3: TGTGCCAGCAGTTACAAAGGGGTTGCATTTAGGAACACTGAAGCTTTCTTT.

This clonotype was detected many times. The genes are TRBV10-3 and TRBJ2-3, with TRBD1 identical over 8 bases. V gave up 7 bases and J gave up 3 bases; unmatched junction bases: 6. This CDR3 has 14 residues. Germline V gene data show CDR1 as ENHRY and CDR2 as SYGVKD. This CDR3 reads CAITQDRGTDTQYF. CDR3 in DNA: TGTGCCATCACCCAAGACAGGGGTACAGATACGCAGTATTTT.

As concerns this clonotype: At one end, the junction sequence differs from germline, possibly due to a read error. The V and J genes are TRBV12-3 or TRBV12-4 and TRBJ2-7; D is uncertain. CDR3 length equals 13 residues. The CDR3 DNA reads TGTGCCATCAGTTTCGGCTCAACCTACGAGCAGTACTTC. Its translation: CAISFGSTYEQYF.

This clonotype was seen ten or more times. CDR3 nucleotides: TGTGCCAGCAGTCCCAACAGGGGTACGGATCAGCCCCAGCATTTT. Encoded protein: CASSPNRGTDQPQHF. The V call is TRBV28, the J call TRBJ1-5, with TRBD1 matching over 7 bases. The CDR3 is 15 residues long. CDR1 is MDHEN and CDR2 is SYDVKM in the germline V gene. Trimming at V came to 5 bases and at J to 5 bases, leaving 9 bases not matched to a gene.

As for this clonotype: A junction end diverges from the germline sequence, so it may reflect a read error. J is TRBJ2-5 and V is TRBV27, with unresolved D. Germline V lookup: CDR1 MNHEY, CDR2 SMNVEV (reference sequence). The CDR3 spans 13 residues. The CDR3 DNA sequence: TGTGCCCGCAGTTGTCCGTTCGGCGAGACCCAGTCCTTC. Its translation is CARSCPFGETQSF.

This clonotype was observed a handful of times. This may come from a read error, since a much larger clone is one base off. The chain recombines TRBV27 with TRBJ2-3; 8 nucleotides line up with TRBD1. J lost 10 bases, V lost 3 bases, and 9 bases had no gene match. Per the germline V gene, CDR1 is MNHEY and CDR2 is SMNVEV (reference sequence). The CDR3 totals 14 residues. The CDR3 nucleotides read TGTGCCAGCAGTTTCGGGACAGGTGGGGATGCGCAGTATTTT. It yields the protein CASSFGTGGDAQYF.

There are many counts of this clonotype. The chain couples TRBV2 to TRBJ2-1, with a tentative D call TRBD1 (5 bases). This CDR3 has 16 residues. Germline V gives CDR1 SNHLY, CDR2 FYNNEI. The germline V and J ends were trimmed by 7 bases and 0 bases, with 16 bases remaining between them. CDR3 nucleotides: TGTGCCAGCACCCCCCTTGGGGCTTCCTCCTACAATGAGCAGTTCTTC. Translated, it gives CASTPLGASSYNEQFF.

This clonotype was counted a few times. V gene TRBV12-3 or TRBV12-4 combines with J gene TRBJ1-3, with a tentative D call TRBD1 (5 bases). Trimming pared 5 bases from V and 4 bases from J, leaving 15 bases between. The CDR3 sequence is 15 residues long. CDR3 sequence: CASSPRQGNGNTIYF. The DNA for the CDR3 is TGTGCCAGCAGTCCTCGTCAGGGAAACGGAAACACCATATATTTT.

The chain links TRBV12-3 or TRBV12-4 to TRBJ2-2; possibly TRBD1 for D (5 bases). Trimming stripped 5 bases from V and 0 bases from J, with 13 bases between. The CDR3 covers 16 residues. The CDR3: CASSGAATANTGELFF. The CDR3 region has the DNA TGTGCCAGCAGTGGGGCGGCGACCGCGAACACCGGGGAGCTGTTTTTT.

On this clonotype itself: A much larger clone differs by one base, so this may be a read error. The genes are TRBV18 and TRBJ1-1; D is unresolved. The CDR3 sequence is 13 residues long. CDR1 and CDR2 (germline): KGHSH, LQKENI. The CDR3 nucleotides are TGTGCCAGCTCACGGGAGAGGAACACTGGAGCTTTCTTT. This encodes CASSRERNTGAFF.